This is a list of T cell receptor beta chains from one sample in a study of CD8+ T cells in alopecia areata. Clones were read by immunoSEQ multiplex PCR, and TCRdb kept only the in-frame ones, dropping some. This sample carries approximately 89,000 clones, around two fifths of them seen once, and the ten largest clones take 0.6% to 0.85%. Sequencing was carried out using CD4+ T cells sorted from blood. The receptors originated from a human donor with alopecia areata. Both conserved end residues are part of each CDR3. D genes are given only for firm matches. Part of the rows lack a size; the others show once, few, many or a class for expanded clones.

abundance: few
v_gene: TRBV6-6
d_gene: -
len: 13
j_gene: TRBJ1-1
CDR3nt: TGTGCCAGCAGTTTGAGCCATAACACTGAAGCTTTCTTT
CDR3aa: CASSLSHNTEAFF

abundance: -
v_gene: TRBV18
d_gene: -
len: 13
j_gene: TRBJ2-3
CDR3nt: TGTGCCAGCTCACCACACCAGGGGGATACGCAGTATTTT
CDR3aa: CASSPHQGDTQYF

abundance: few
v_gene: TRBV30
d_gene: -
len: 13
j_gene: TRBJ2-5
CDR3nt: TGTGCCTGCAGACGGAACATCCAAGAGACCCAGTACTTC
CDR3aa: CACRRNIQETQYF

abundance: -
v_gene: TRBV14
d_gene: -
len: 13
j_gene: TRBJ2-7
CDR3nt: TGTGCCAGCAGGCGGACTTCGAGCTACGAGCAGTACTTC
CDR3aa: CASRRTSSYEQYF

abundance: -
v_gene: TRBV2
d_gene: TRBD2
len: 15
j_gene: TRBJ2-3
CDR3nt: TGTGCCAGCAGCGACCAGGGACTAGTTCTGGATACGCAGTATTTT
CDR3aa: CASSDQGLVLDTQYF

abundance: -
v_gene: TRBV2
d_gene: -
len: 12
j_gene: TRBJ2-3
CDR3nt: TGTGCCAGCAGTGCCGGGGGAGATACGCAGTATTTT
CDR3aa: CASSAGGDTQYF

abundance: -
v_gene: TRBV29-1
d_gene: TRBD1
len: 15
j_gene: TRBJ2-7
CDR3nt: TGCAGCGTTGATCAACGTACCCGGGACAGAAAAGAGCAGTACTTC
CDR3aa: CSVDQRTRDRKEQYF

abundance: few
v_gene: TRBV30
d_gene: -
len: 13
j_gene: TRBJ2-7
CDR3nt: TGTGCCTGGACTGCGGGGATCTCCTACGAGCAGTACTTC
CDR3aa: CAWTAGISYEQYF

abundance: -
v_gene: TRBV29-1
d_gene: -
len: 12
j_gene: TRBJ2-5
CDR3nt: TGCAGCGTTGCAGAAGCACAAGAGACCCAGTACTTC
CDR3aa: CSVAEAQETQYF

abundance: -
v_gene: TRBV18
d_gene: TRBD2
len: 18
j_gene: TRBJ2-3
CDR3nt: TGTGCCAGCTCAACGGGACTAGCGGACCTACTTAGCACAGATACGCAGTATTTT
CDR3aa: CASSTGLADLLSTDTQYF

abundance: -
v_gene: TRBV5-1
d_gene: -
len: 12
j_gene: TRBJ2-5
CDR3nt: TGCGCCAGCAGCCCCGCCCAAGAGACCCAGTACTTC
CDR3aa: CASSPAQETQYF

abundance: few
v_gene: TRBV28
d_gene: -
len: 12
j_gene: TRBJ2-7
CDR3nt: TGTGCCAGCCTAGCAAGCTCCTACGAGCAGTACTTC
CDR3aa: CASLASSYEQYF

abundance: -
v_gene: TRBV7-8
d_gene: -
len: 15
j_gene: TRBJ2-4
CDR3nt: TGTGCCAGCAGCTCACCCGGGCCAAATGAGGACATTCAGTACTTC
CDR3aa: CASSSPGPNEDIQYF

abundance: -
v_gene: TRBV14
d_gene: TRBD2
len: 16
j_gene: TRBJ2-1
CDR3nt: TGTGCCAGCAGCCAAACTAGCGGGAGCTCCTACAATGAGCAGTTCTTC
CDR3aa: CASSQTSGSSYNEQFF

abundance: -
v_gene: TRBV30
d_gene: -
len: 16
j_gene: TRBJ2-1
CDR3nt: TGTGCCTGGAGTGGCCTTATAACTTACTCCTACAATGAGCAGTTCTTC
CDR3aa: CAWSGLITYSYNEQFF